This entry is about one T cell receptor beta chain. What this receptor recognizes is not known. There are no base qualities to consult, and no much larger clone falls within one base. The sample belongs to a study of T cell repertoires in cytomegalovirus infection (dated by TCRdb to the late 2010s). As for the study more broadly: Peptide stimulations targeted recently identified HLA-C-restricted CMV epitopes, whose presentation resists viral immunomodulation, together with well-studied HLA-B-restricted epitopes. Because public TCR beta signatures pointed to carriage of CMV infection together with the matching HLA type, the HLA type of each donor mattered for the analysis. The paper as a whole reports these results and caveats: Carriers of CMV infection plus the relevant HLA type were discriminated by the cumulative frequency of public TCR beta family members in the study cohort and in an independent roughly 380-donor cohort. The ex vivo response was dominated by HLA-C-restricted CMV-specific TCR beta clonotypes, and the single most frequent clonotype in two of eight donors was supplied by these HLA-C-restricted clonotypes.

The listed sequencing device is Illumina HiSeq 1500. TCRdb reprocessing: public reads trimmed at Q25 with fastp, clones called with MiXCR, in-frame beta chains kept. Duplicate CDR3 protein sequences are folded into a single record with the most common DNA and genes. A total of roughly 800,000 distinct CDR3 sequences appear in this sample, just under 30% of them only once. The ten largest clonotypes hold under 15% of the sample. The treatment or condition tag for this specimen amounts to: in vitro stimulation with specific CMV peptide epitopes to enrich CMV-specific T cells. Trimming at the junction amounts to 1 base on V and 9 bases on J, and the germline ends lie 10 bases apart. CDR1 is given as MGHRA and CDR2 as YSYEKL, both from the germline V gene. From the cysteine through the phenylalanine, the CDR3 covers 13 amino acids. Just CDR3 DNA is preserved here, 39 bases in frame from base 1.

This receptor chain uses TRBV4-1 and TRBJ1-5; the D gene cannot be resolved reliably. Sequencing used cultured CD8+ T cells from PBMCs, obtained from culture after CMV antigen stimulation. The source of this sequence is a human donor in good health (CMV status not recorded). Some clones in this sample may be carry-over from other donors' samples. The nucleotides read TGCGCCAGCAGCCAAGCCGCGGCTCGGCCCCAGCATTTT. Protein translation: CASSQAAARPQHF.